Listed here are 20 T cell receptor beta chains from one sample, sequenced in a study of shared clonotypes between healthy human individuals. TCRdb keeps only in-frame clones here, not all; method: immunoSEQ multiplex PCR. In the table there are roughly 2.4 million clones, more than 90% of which are singletons. Specimen: naive CD4+ T cells sorted from blood. As to subset: CD45RA+ positively selected. The receptors shown here come from a man aged 18 to 30 in good health.

About this clone: The same CDR3 can be traced to other DNA sequences in this sample. The CDR3 loop reads CASSVGFSYEQYF. CDR3 coding DNA: TGTGCCAGCAGCGTGGGCTTCTCCTACGAGCAGTACTTC. This chain joins TRBV9 and TRBJ2-7; D not resolved. Germline values: CDR1 SGDLS, CDR2 YYNGEE. V lost 2 bases to trimming and J lost 0 bases, with 6 bases between them. The CDR3 loop spans 13 amino acids.

The chain employs TRBV6-5 and TRBJ2-7; D gene unclear. The CDR3 totals 14 residues. The germline CDR1 and CDR2 sequences are MNHEY and SVGAGI. V was trimmed by 0 bases and J by 2 bases, leaving 8 bases between them. The CDR3 spells CASSYSAGAYEQYF. DNA for the CDR3: TGTGCCAGCAGTTACTCGGCAGGTGCCTACGAGCAGTACTTC.

The chain combines TRBV30 with TRBJ1-1; perhaps TRBD1 as D (5 bases). This CDR3 spans 14 amino acids. The V gene's germline CDR1 is GTSNPN and CDR2 SVGIG (reference sequence). V gave up 2 bases and J gave up 0 bases, with 10 bases separating them. The CDR3 is CAWSHGGVNTEAFF. The CDR3, as DNA: TGTGCCTGGAGTCACGGGGGTGTGAACACTGAAGCTTTCTTT. The full variable domain, rest sourced from reference TRBV30 and TRBJ1-1, is SQTIHQWPATLVQPVGSPLSLECTVEGTSNPNLYWYRQAAGRGLQLLFYSVGIGQISSEVPQNLSASRPQDRQFILSSKKLLLSDSGFYLCAWSHGGVNTEAFFGQGTRLTVV.

This chain connects TRBV7-8 to TRBJ2-3; D may be TRBD1 (7 bases). Per germline, CDR1 SGHVS and CDR2 FQNEAQ. V was cut by 4 bases and J by 2 bases, with 13 bases left in between. The CDR3 is 15 amino acids. The CDR3 reads CASSSQGGTTDTQYF. The CDR3 region has the DNA TGTGCCAGCAGCTCCCAGGGGGGAACCACAGATACGCAGTATTTT.

The J gene is TRBJ2-5, the V gene TRBV7-2; 7 nucleotides align to TRBD1. Unmatched junction bases numbered 9, after V lost 5 bases and J lost 0 bases. Germline lookup yields CDR1 SGHTA and CDR2 FQGNSA. This CDR3 is 16 amino acids long. This CDR3 reads CASSARDSRNQETQYF. In DNA form, the CDR3 reads TGTGCCAGCAGCGCTCGGGACAGCCGAAACCAAGAGACCCAGTACTTC.

V usage is TRBV6-6 and J usage is TRBJ1-4, with D maybe TRBD1 (5 bases). V dropped 6 bases and J dropped 5 bases, with 19 bases sitting between them. The CDR3 is made up of 16 amino acids. Germline lookup yields CDR1 MNHNY and CDR2 SVGAGI (reference sequence). The CDR3, as DNA: TGTGCCAGCAGCCGCCCCCCCCGGACACCCAATGAAAAACTGTTTTTT. Amino acid sequence: CASSRPPRTPNEKLFF.

To note about this clone: Different DNA sequences within this sample yield the same CDR3. The chain employs TRBV20-1 and TRBJ1-2; TRBD1 matches 7 bases. CDR1 and CDR2 from the germline V gene are DFQATT and SNEGSKA (reference sequence). The CDR3 loop spans 11 amino acids. Unmatched junction bases numbered 5, after V lost 5 bases and J lost 8 bases. This chain's CDR3 is CSASTGKGYTF. The CDR3 nucleotides read TGCAGTGCTTCGACAGGGAAAGGCTACACCTTC.

The chain uses TRBV15 and TRBJ2-5; 9 bases agree with TRBD1. V was pared by 0 bases and J by 1 base, with 3 bases of the junction left unmatched. The CDR3 totals 16 residues. Germline CDR1 is LNHNV and CDR2 is YYDKDF (reference sequence). CDR3 in DNA: TGTGCCACCAGCAGAGACGGGACAGGGACCCAAGAGACCCAGTACTTC. Translating it yields CATSRDGTGTQETQYF.

The gene calls are TRBV4-3 and TRBJ2-6; unclear D gene. Germline loops: CDR1 LGHNA, CDR2 YSLEER. This CDR3 region has 16 residues. V lost 3 bases and J 0 bases, leaving 9 bases between the germline ends. The CDR3 DNA follows: TGCGCCAGCAGCCAGTCCTTGATCTCTGGGGCCAACGTCCTGACTTTC. This sequence encodes CASSQSLISGANVLTF.

This chain uses TRBV6-1 with TRBJ2-4; the D is unclear. V lost 0 bases and J 1 base, leaving 16 bases between the germline ends. Germline values: CDR1 MNHNS, CDR2 SASEGT. The CDR3 length is 18 residues. The CDR3 is CASSEAESRVGAKNIQYF. Here the CDR3 DNA reads TGTGCCAGCAGTGAAGCCGAATCCCGGGTGGGTGCCAAAAACATTCAGTACTTC.

The chain links TRBV6-1 to TRBJ2-7; D is possibly TRBD1 (5 bases). The CDR3 has 13 residues. Germline CDR1 is MNHNS and CDR2 is SASEGT. Trimming stripped 6 bases from V and 5 bases from J, with 14 bases between. In DNA form, the CDR3 reads TGTGCCAGCAGGGTAGGGGCAAGCAACGAGCAGTACTTC. Its translation: CASRVGASNEQYF.

This rearrangement joins TRBV6-5 to TRBJ1-1, with D maybe TRBD1 (6 bases). V gave up 2 bases and J gave up 11 bases, with 21 bases separating them. CDR1 is MNHEY, CDR2 SVGAGI, per germline. The CDR3 extends over 15 amino acids. The CDR3 DNA sequence: TGTGCCAGCAGTTACGGAACAGGGTCTGGTCATCAGGCTTTCTTT. It translates to CASSYGTGSGHQAFF.

In regard to this clone: The sample carries other DNA sequences with the same CDR3. The chain employs TRBV5-4 and TRBJ2-5, with no clear D. The CDR3 runs 13 residues. V was pared by 3 bases and J by 1 base, with 7 bases between. Germline V gene lookup returns CDR1 SGHNT and CDR2 YYREEE (reference sequence). The CDR3 DNA reads TGTGCCAGCAGCTCCGGTGGCCAAGAGACCCAGTACTTC. It is translated as CASSSGGQETQYF.

A single count supports this clone. The chain uses TRBV7-9 and TRBJ1-2; D is perhaps TRBD1 (6 bases). The CDR3 extends over 15 amino acids. Germline V CDR1 and CDR2: SEHNR, FQNEAQ (reference sequence). The germline V and J ends were trimmed by 4 bases and 0 bases, with 12 bases remaining between them. CDR3 sequence (DNA): TGTGCCAGCAGCTCGTGGACAGAAGCTAACTATGGCTACACCTTC. Encoded protein: CASSSWTEANYGYTF.

CDR3 nucleotide sequence: TGTGCCAGCAGCTCCCTACGGGCGGAGGAGTTAAGAAGATACGAGCAGTACTTC. It codes for CASSSLRAEELRRYEQYF. J is TRBJ2-7 and V is TRBV11-2, with TRBD2 as a possible D gene (5 bases). This CDR3 spans 18 amino acids. V was clipped by 4 bases and J by 4 bases, with 26 bases between them. The germline V gene has CDR1 SGHAT and CDR2 FQNNGV.

The chain links TRBV30 to TRBJ2-7; 8 bases are a match to TRBD1. Germline lookup yields CDR1 GTSNPN and CDR2 SVGIG (reference sequence). The CDR3 totals 14 residues. V shed 2 bases and J 3 bases; nucleotides not matched to a gene: 6. The CDR3 loop reads CAWSLTGVGYEQYF. The DNA of the CDR3 is TGTGCCTGGAGTCTGACAGGGGTAGGCTACGAGCAGTACTTC.

The chain combines TRBV28 with TRBJ2-7; the match to TRBD2 covers 7 bases. The CDR3 consists of 12 residues. Germline-derived CDR1 and CDR2 are MDHEN and SYDVKM. J lost 9 bases, V lost 10 bases, and 12 bases had no gene match. The CDR3 is CATRGVYAVQYF. The CDR3 nucleotides read TGTGCCACCCGGGGGGTTTACGCTGTGCAGTACTTC.

Concerning this clone: The same CDR3 is also encoded by other DNA sequences in this sample. The rearrangement joins TRBV28 to TRBJ1-1, with D unclear. Germline assignment: CDR1 MDHEN and CDR2 SYDVKM. V lost 3 bases and J lost 5, with 4 bases in between. The CDR3 length is 11 residues. The CDR3 coding sequence is TGTGCCAGCAGTTTCGGAACTGAAGCTTTCTTT. Translation gives CASSFGTEAFF.

The chain employs TRBV28 and TRBJ1-4; TRBD1 matches 7 bases. The CDR3 has 16 amino acids. After removal of 3 bases from V and 7 bases from J, the junction contained 11 bases not matched to a gene. Germline values: CDR1 MDHEN, CDR2 SYDVKM. The CDR3 region has the DNA TGTGCCAGCAGTTTCCGACAGGGACGGAGTGGTGAAAAACTGTTTTTT. This sequence encodes CASSFRQGRSGEKLFF. Full variable domain (missing parts from reference TRBV28 and TRBJ1-4): DVKVTQSSRYLVKRTGEKVFLECVQDMDHENMFWYRQDPGLGLRLIYFSYDVKMKEKGDIPEGYSVSREKKERFSLILESASTNQTSMYLCASSFRQGRSGEKLFFGSGTQLSVL.

The rearrangement links TRBV29-1 to TRBJ2-3; 10 positions agree with TRBD2. The CDR3 runs to 13 residues. The ends lost 4 bases at V and 7 bases at J; junction bases unmatched: 5. From germline, CDR1 is SQVTM and CDR2 ANQGSEA. The CDR3 DNA sequence: TGCAGCGTTGCACTGGGACTAGCGAATACGCAGTATTTT. This gives the protein CSVALGLANTQYF.